This T cell receptor beta chain emerged from a study of T cells in Graves' hyperthyroidism and ophthalmopathy. Looked up from germline, CDR1 is MNHEY and CDR2 is SVGEGT. CDR3 length: 11 residues. V was cut by 11 bases and J by 4 bases, with 8 bases left in between. Amplified regions were TCR beta CDR3 sequences from RNA transcripts. HTBI primers drove first-round RT-PCR of the TCR CDR3. TCRdb analysed the multiplex PCR reads with MiXCR anew, one entry per CDR3 protein. Here the sample spans around 340,000 distinct CDR3 sequences, 14% being singletons. Graves' hyperthyroidism showing no ophthalmopathy progression within 18 months was considered stable. In patients aged 18 to 65, hyperthyroidism was newly diagnosed, with duration under 2 months. On the basis of clinical symptoms, serum thyroxine and TRAb, thyroid ultrasound and orbital computed tomography, diagnoses were made. From 8.5 to 10 ml of fresh peripheral blood, PBMCs were isolated.

The sample was blood. This chain connects TRBV6-2 or TRBV6-3 to TRBJ2-2; D is undetermined. The receptor comes from a woman between 25 and 40 years old with Graves' hyperthyroidism. The CDR3 coding sequence is TGTGCCCCGGTTAGCACCGGGGAGCTGTTTTTT. It codes for CAPVSTGELFF.